The present T cell receptor beta chain was sequenced within a study of PD-L1 blockade in urothelial cancer. Background on the study: Blood-derived samples held a median around 140,000 T cells.

Method: immunoSEQ multiplex PCR; TCRdb's copy keeps in-frame clones and lacks some. The table includes about 24,000 clones, around nine tenths detected once. Each patient's cancer was a locally advanced or metastatic urothelial carcinoma. This specimen consisted of PBMCs, obtained around atezolizumab (anti-PD-L1) treatment. The clonotype comes from a man aged 45-65 years with urothelial cancer.

The CDR3, as DNA: TGCAGCGTTCGGACAGGGGCCTCTGGAGAGCAGTACTTC. This encodes CSVRTGASGEQYF. The J gene is TRBJ2-7, the V gene TRBV29-1; 9 nucleotides match TRBD1. The V segment lost 5 bases and the J segment 7 bases; nucleotides outside the gene matches: 9. The germline CDR1 and CDR2 sequences are SQVTM and ANQGSEA. The CDR3 covers 13 residues.